This T cell receptor beta chain was identified during a study of blood T cell repertoires in COVID-19. There are 16 residues in the CDR3. CDR1 is MNHNS, CDR2 SASEGT, per germline. With V trimmed by 4 bases and J by 0 bases, 5 bases remained unmatched. Profiled with immunoSEQ multiplex PCR; TCRdb holds only in-frame clones, not every one. The sample has roughly 55,000 clones, over 70% seen once. This clone showed up just a few times. This sequence was found in a human donor with active or convalescent COVID-19. The donor label of this sample is uncertain. The sample taken for sequencing was peripheral blood. The chain combines TRBV6-1 with TRBJ2-7; TRBD2 agrees at 11 bases. CDR3 nucleotide sequence: TGTGCCAGCAGTGGTGGACTAGCGGGCCTCTCCTACGAGCAGTACTTC. Translation gives CASSGGLAGLSYEQYF.